This T cell receptor beta chain was observed in a study of blood T cells in healthy people across ages. Each sample yielded at least 6 million isolated PBMCs. General study findings and limits: More naive CD4+ cells and higher diversity marked long-lived donors relative to aged donors. Using unsorted PBMCs precluded a conclusive naive versus antigen-experienced comparison.

With a J-beta primer mix and a sample-barcoded 5' primer, a second PCR ran 7 to 11 cycles. TCRdb processed the 5' RACE reads anew with MiXCR; each CDR3 protein has one entry. This table has about 1.1 million distinct CDR3 sequences, more than 30% appearing once. A word on this clonotype: Its specificity is unknown.

V shed 2 bases and J 10 bases; nucleotides not matched to a gene: 11. Germline V gene lookup returns CDR1 MGHRA and CDR2 YSYEKL. The CDR3 sequence is 15 residues long. This chain uses TRBV4-1 with TRBJ2-1, with 7 positions matching TRBD1. The receptor was derived from a man between 18 and 29 years old in good health. Sequenced: blood. The CDR3, as DNA: TGCGCCAGCAGCCAAATCTCAGGGACAGTCCTGGAGCAGTTCTTC. Amino acid sequence: CASSQISGTVLEQFF.